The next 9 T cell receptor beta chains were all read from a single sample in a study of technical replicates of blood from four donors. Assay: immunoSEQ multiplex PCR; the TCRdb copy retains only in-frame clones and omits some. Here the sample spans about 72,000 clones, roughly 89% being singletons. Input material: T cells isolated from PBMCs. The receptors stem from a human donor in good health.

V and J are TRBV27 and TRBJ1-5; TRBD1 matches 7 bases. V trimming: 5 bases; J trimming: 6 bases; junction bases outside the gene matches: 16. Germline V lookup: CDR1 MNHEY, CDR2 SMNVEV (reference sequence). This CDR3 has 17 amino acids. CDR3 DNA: TGTGCCAGCAGTCCCCGACAGGGATTCACTTCGAGTCAGCCCCAGCATTTT. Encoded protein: CASSPRQGFTSSQPQHF.

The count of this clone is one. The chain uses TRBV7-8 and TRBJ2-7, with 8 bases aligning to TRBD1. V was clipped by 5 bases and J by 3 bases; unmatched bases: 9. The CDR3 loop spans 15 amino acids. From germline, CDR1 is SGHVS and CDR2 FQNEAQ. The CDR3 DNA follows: TGTGCCAGCAGCCGCACGTGGGACAGGATCTACGAGCAGTACTTC. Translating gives CASSRTWDRIYEQYF.

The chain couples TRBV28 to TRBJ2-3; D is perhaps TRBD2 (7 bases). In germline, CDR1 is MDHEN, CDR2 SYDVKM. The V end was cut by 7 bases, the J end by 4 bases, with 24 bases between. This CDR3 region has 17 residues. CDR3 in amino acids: CASTPGGGRSVADTQYF. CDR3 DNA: TGTGCCAGCACCCCGGGGGGCGGCAGGTCAGTGGCAGATACGCAGTATTTT.

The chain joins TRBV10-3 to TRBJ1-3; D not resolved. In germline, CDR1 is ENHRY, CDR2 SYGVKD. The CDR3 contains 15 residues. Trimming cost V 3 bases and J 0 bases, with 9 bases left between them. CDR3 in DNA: TGTGCCATCAGTGATAACTCCTACTCTGGAAACACCATATATTTT. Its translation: CAISDNSYSGNTIYF.

The CDR3, as DNA: TGTGCTAGTGGTTCCCCTCCTCCGGGACTAGCGGATACCCAAGAGACCCAGTACTTC. It encodes CASGSPPPGLADTQETQYF. The rearrangement uses TRBV12-5 and TRBJ2-5; 11 bases agree with TRBD2. There are 19 residues in the CDR3. Losses at the gene ends were 4 bases for V and 1 base for J; bases not matched to a gene: 14. The germline V gene encodes CDR1 LGHNT and CDR2 FRNRAP.

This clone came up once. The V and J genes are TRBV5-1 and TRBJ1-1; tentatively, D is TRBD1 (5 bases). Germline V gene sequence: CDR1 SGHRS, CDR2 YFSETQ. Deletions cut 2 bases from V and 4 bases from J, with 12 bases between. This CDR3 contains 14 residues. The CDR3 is CASSFWGGSTEAFF. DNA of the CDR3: TGCGCCAGCAGCTTTTGGGGGGGTAGCACTGAAGCTTTCTTT.

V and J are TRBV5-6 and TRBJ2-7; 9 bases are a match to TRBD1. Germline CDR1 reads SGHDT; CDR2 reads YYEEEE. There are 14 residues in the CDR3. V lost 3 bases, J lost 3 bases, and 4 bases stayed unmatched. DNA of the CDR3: TGTGCCAGCAGCTGGGGGACAGGGTTCTACGAGCAGTACTTC. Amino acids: CASSWGTGFYEQYF.

CDR3 protein: CASSVRQGMAQHF. CDR3 coding DNA: TGTGCCAGCAGCGTAAGACAGGGTATGGCCCAGCATTTT. The chain couples TRBV7-9 to TRBJ1-5, with TRBD1 identical over 7 bases. Per germline, CDR1 SEHNR and CDR2 FQNEAQ (reference sequence). After removal of 5 bases from V and 11 bases from J, the junction contained 9 bases not matched to a gene. The CDR3 length is 13 residues. Full variable domain (remainder filled in from reference TRBV7-9 and TRBJ1-5): DTGVSQNPRHKITKRGQNVTFRCDPISEHNRLYWYRQTLGQGPEFLTYFQNEAQLEKSRLLSDRFSAERPKGSFSTLEIQRTEQGDSAMYLCASSVRQGMAQHFGDGTRLSIL.

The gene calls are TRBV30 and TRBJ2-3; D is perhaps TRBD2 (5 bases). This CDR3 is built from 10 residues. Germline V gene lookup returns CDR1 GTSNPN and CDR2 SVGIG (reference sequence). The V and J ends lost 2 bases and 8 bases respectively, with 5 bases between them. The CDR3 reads CAWSSGTQYF. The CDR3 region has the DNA TGTGCCTGGAGTAGCGGTACGCAGTATTTT.